Detailed here is one TCR beta chain. This sample was taken from a study of OX40 agonist ivuxolimab in advanced cancers. The CDR3 totals 13 residues. CDR1 is SGDLS, CDR2 YYNGEE, per germline. The V end was cut by 0 bases, the J end by 6 bases, with 7 bases between. Produced via immunoSEQ multiplex PCR; TCRdb's table is partial and in-frame only. Here the sample spans about 46,000 clones, around nine tenths being singletons. This chain uses TRBV9 with TRBJ2-1; D is uncertain. The sample here was CD4+ or CD8+ T cells sorted from blood, taken in a trial of the OX40 agonist ivuxolimab. This sequence was found in an adult with an advanced solid tumor such as melanoma, head and neck, liver or kidney cancer. CDR3 sequence (DNA): TGTGCCAGCAGCGTAGGCCACCCCAATGAGCAGTTCTTC. Protein product: CASSVGHPNEQFF.